This T cell receptor (beta chain) came from a study of beta chain features in type 1 diabetes. Looking at the study overall: Researchers looked at roughly 110 million sorted cells across all samples. General study findings and limits: Type 1 diabetes patients had moderately but significantly shorter TCRB CDR3s in all four CD4+ subsets.

CDR3 length: 17 residues. CDR1 and CDR2 from the germline V gene are SGHRS and YFSETQ. V dropped 0 bases and J dropped 0; count of bases not matched to a gene: 2. Expressed TCRB transcripts were sequenced because the entire RNA isolate underwent reverse transcription. Millions of reads was the average for naive, central memory and regulatory T cell samples. Only in-frame clones appear in the TCRdb table, and some are missing; sequencing was by immunoSEQ multiplex PCR. The sample lists 500,000 to 850,000 clones, over 12% occurring once. The collection from each donor was one heparinised blood draw averaging around 120 mL. This clone was observed a few times. What it binds is unknown.

Input material: naive CD4+ T cells from blood. The TCR originated in a man aged 18 to 35 with type 1 diabetes. The chain combines TRBV5-1 with TRBJ2-5; 13 bases map to TRBD2. CDR3 DNA: TGCGCCAGCAGCTTGGGTGGACTAGCGGGAGACCAAGAGACCCAGTACTTC. The encoded protein is CASSLGGLAGDQETQYF.